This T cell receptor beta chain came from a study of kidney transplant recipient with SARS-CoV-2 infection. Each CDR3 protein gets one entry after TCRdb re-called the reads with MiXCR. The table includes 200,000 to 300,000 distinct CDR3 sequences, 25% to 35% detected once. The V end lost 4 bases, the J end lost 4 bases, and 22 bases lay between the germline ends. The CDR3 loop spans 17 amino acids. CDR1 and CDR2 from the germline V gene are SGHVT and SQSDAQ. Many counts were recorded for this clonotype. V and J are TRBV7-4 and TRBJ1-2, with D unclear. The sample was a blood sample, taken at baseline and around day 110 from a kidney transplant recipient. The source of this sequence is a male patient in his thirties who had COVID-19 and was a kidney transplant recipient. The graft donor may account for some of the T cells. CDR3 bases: TGTGCCAGCAGCTATCCTGGTTCAGCTCGAAAGACCTATGGCTACACCTTC. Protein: CASSYPGSARKTYGYTF.